This T cell receptor (beta chain) was obtained from a study of cytotoxic CD8 clonotypes in ibrutinib-treated CLL. Regarding the study as a whole: The study found public clonotypes uncommon, contracting or stable on treatment. Increased clonality at ibrutinib response gave way to a return toward baseline at progression.

The repertoire was sequenced with immunoSEQ multiplex PCR; TCRdb's copy has only in-frame clones and lacks some. Among about 140,000 clones, around 90% were seen once, and the ten largest hold 10% to 12%. A note on this clone: No antigen is known for it.

Trimming removed 8 bases from V and 0 bases from J, with 20 bases in between. CDR1 is MDHEN and CDR2 is SYDVKM in the germline V gene. The CDR3 consists of 17 residues. The chain is built from TRBV28 and TRBJ1-3; tentative D call: TRBD1 (5 bases). Sequenced here: PBMCs, sampled after 12 months of ibrutinib treatment. The source of this sequence is a human donor with chronic lymphocytic leukemia. The CDR3 DNA follows: TGTGCCAGCTCCCCATACGGGCAGGGACCCTCTGGAAACACCATATATTTT. Its protein is CASSPYGQGPSGNTIYF.